This TCR beta chain was profiled in a study of technical replicates of blood from a handful of donors. Germline CDR1 SEHNR, CDR2 FQNEAQ (reference sequence). This CDR3 is 15 amino acids long. V dropped 5 bases and J dropped 2 bases, with 16 bases sitting between them. Method: immunoSEQ multiplex PCR; TCRdb's copy keeps in-frame clones and lacks some. The data contain tens of thousands of clones, roughly 90% of them singletons. The chain combines TRBV7-9 with TRBJ2-7; D is perhaps TRBD2 (6 bases). This TCR was recovered from a human donor in good health. Some clones in this sample may be carry-over from other donors' samples. Sequencing was carried out using PBMCs. The CDR3 loop reads CASSEAAGGTYEQYF. CDR3 in DNA: TGTGCCAGCAGCGAGGCCGCCGGGGGAACCTACGAGCAGTACTTC.